This TCR beta chain emerged from a study of shared clonotypes between healthy human individuals. Clones were sequenced by immunoSEQ multiplex PCR, and TCRdb holds only the in-frame ones, with some missing. Of a few million clones in the sample, about 92% are singletons; the top ten hold 0.14%. After removal of 6 bases from V and 6 bases from J, the junction contained 8 bases not matched to a gene. This CDR3 is built from 14 residues. From germline, CDR1 is SNHLY and CDR2 FYNNEI. Healthy HIV-negative adults without recent acute infections or vaccinations served as donors. The chain uses TRBV2 and TRBJ1-1, with TRBD1 identical over 9 bases. What was sequenced was naive CD4+ T cells sorted from blood. The subset was: CD45RA+ positively selected. The sequence was obtained from a man between 18 and 29 years old in good health. Here the CDR3 reads CASSPQGARAEAFF. The CDR3 nucleotides read TGTGCCAGCAGCCCACAGGGGGCGAGAGCTGAAGCTTTCTTT. The entire variable domain, with the rest obtained from reference TRBV2 and TRBJ1-1, is as follows: EPEVTQTPSHQVTQMGQEVILRCVPISNHLYFYWYRQILGQKVEFLVSFYNNEISEKSEIFDDQFSVERPDGSNFTLKIRSTKLEDSAMYFCASSPQGARAEAFFGQGTRLTVV.